The 5 T cell receptor beta chains below were found in one sample sequenced in a study of blood T cell repertoires in COVID-19. Generated by immunoSEQ multiplex PCR, the TCRdb table keeps only in-frame clones and is missing some. The data contain just under 50,000 clones, around 83% of them seen just once; the ten biggest clones take up 6% to 9%. The sequencing sample was made of peripheral blood. All receptors derive from a human donor in a cohort sampled during active COVID-19.

This chain connects TRBV7-2 to TRBJ1-4; weak D call: TRBD1 (5 bases). Germline CDR1 SGHTA, CDR2 FQGNSA. The V end was cut by 0 bases, the J end by 8 bases, with 16 bases between. CDR3 length: 16 residues. The DNA for the CDR3 is TGTGCCAGCAGCTTAGCGGGGGGGATCCCCTCCGAAAAACTGTTTTTT. Amino acid sequence: CASSLAGGIPSEKLFF.

This clone showed up just once. The chain is built from TRBV11-2 and TRBJ2-5, with 7 positions matching TRBD2. The length of the CDR3 is 15 residues. The V and J ends lost 1 base and 5 bases, in that order; junction bases with no gene match: 7. Germline values: CDR1 SGHAT, CDR2 FQNNGV. CDR3 region: CASSLGGREWETQYF. CDR3 coding DNA: TGTGCCAGCAGCTTAGGTGGGCGGGAGTGGGAGACCCAGTACTTC.

This rearrangement joins TRBV11-2 to TRBJ2-3; 7 bases line up with TRBD1. The CDR3 length is 15 residues. CDR1 and CDR2 from the germline V gene are SGHAT and FQNNGV. V shed 5 bases, J shed 8 bases, and the junction held 13 bases outside the gene matches. Here the CDR3 DNA reads TGTGCCAGCAGCCGGACAGGCCCGACTAACCCTACGCAGTATTTT. Translation gives CASSRTGPTNPTQYF.

This clone is medium-sized. CDR3 in DNA: TGTGCCACCAGCAGGCCCGGACAGGGGGCTATTGGGGCCAACGTCCTGACTTTC. This sequence encodes CATSRPGQGAIGANVLTF. The V call is TRBV15, the J call TRBJ2-6; 11 positions match TRBD1. From germline, CDR1 is LNHNV and CDR2 YYDKDF (reference sequence). This CDR3 has 18 residues. Trimming removed 3 bases from V and 3 bases from J; junction bases left unmatched: 7.

The rearrangement uses TRBV12-3 or TRBV12-4 and TRBJ2-1, with 10 bases that match TRBD1. The CDR3 totals 13 residues. The junction had 6 bases not matched to a gene; V was cut back by 3 bases and J by 13 bases. The DNA of the CDR3 is TGTGCCAGCAGTTTTTACGGACAGGGGGTCCAGTTCTTC. Its translation: CASSFYGQGVQFF.